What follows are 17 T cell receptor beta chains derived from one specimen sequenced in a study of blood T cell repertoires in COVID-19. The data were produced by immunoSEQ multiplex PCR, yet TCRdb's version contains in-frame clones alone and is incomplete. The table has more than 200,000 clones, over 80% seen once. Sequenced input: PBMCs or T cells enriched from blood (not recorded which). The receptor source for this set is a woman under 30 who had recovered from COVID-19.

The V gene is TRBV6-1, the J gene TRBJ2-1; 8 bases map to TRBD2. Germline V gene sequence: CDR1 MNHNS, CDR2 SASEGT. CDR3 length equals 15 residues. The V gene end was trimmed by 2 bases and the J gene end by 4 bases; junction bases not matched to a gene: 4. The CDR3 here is CASSESREGYNEQFF. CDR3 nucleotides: TGTGCCAGCAGTGAAAGCCGGGAGGGGTACAATGAGCAGTTCTTC.

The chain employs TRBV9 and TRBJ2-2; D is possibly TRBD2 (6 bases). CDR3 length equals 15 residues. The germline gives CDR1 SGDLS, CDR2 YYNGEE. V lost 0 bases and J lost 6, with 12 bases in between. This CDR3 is CASSVAGVASGELFF. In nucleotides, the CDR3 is TGTGCCAGCAGCGTAGCGGGGGTCGCCTCCGGGGAGCTGTTTTTT.

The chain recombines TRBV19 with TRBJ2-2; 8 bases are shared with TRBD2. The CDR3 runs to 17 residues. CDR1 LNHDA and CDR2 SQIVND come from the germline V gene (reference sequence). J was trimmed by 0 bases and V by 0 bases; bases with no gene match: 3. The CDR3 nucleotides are TGTGCCAGTAGTATAGAGCGGGGGGCTGCGAACACCGGGGAGCTGTTTTTT. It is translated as CASSIERGAANTGELFF. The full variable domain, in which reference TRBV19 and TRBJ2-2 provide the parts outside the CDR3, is DGGITQSPKYLFRKEGQNVTLSCEQNLNHDAMYWYRQDPGQGLRLIYYSQIVNDFQKGDIAEGYSVSREKKESFPLTVTSAQKNPTAFYLCASSIERGAANTGELFFGEGSRLTVL.

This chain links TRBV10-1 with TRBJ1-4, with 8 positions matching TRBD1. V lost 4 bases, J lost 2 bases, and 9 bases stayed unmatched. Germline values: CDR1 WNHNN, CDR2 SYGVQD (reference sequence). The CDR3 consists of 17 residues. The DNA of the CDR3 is TGCGCCAGCAGTGGGGCAGGGGGCGGCCTCACTAATGAAAAACTGTTTTTT. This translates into CASSGAGGGLTNEKLFF.

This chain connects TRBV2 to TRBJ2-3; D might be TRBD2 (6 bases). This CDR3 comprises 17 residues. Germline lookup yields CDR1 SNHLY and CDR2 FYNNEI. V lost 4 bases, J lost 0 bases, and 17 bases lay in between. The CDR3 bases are TGTGCCAGCAGTGGACTTAGCGGTTTAACCAGCACAGATACGCAGTATTTT. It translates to CASSGLSGLTSTDTQYF. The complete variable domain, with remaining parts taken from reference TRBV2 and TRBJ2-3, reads EPEVTQTPSHQVTQMGQEVILRCVPISNHLYFYWYRQILGQKVEFLVSFYNNEISEKSEIFDDQFSVERPDGSNFTLKIRSTKLEDSAMYFCASSGLSGLTSTDTQYFGPGTRLTVL.

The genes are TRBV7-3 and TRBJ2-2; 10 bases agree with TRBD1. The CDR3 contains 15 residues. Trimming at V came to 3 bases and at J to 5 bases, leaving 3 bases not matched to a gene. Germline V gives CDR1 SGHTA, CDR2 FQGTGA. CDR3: CASSFGTGATGELFF. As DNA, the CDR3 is TGTGCCAGCAGCTTCGGGACAGGGGCAACCGGGGAGCTGTTTTTT.

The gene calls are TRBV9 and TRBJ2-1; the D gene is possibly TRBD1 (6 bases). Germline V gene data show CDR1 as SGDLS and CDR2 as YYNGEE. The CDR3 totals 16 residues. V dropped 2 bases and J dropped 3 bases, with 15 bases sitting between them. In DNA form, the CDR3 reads TGTGCCAGCAGCGTCGCCGGGACACCTGGCTACAATGAGCAGTTCTTC. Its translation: CASSVAGTPGYNEQFF.

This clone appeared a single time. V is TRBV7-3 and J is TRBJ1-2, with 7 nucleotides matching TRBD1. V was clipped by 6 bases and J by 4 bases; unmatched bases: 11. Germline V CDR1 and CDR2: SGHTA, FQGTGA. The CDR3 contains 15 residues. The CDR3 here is CASRTTGTDPYGYTF. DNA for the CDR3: TGTGCCAGCAGGACTACTGGGACAGACCCCTATGGCTACACCTTC.

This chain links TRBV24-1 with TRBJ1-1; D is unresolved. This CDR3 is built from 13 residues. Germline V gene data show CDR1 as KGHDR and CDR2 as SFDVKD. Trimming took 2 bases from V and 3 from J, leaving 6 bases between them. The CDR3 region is CATSDWSDTEAFF. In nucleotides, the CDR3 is TGTGCCACCAGTGATTGGTCGGACACTGAAGCTTTCTTT.

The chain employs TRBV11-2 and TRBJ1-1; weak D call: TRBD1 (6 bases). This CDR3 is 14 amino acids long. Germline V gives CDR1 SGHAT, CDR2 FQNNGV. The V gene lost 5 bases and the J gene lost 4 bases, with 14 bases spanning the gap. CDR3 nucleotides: TGTGCCAGCAGCCCTCAACTCAGGGGCACTGAAGCTTTCTTT. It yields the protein CASSPQLRGTEAFF.

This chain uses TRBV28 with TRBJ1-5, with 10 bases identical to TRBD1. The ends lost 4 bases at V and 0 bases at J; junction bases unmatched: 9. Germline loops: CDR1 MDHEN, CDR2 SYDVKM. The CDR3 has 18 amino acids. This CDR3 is CASSWTGGARYSNQPQHF. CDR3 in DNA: TGTGCCAGCAGTTGGACAGGGGGGGCAAGGTATAGCAATCAGCCCCAGCATTTT. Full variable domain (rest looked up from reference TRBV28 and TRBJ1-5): DVKVTQSSRYLVKRTGEKVFLECVQDMDHENMFWYRQDPGLGLRLIYFSYDVKMKEKGDIPEGYSVSREKKERFSLILESASTNQTSMYLCASSWTGGARYSNQPQHFGDGTRLSIL.

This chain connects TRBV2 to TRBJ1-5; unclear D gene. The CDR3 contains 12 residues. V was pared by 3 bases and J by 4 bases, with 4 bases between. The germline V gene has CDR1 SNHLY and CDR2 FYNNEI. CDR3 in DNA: TGTGCCAGCAGTGATTCTAATCAGCCCCAGCATTTT. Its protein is CASSDSNQPQHF. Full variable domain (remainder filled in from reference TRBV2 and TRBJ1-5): EPEVTQTPSHQVTQMGQEVILRCVPISNHLYFYWYRQILGQKVEFLVSFYNNEISEKSEIFDDQFSVERPDGSNFTLKIRSTKLEDSAMYFCASSDSNQPQHFGDGTRLSIL.

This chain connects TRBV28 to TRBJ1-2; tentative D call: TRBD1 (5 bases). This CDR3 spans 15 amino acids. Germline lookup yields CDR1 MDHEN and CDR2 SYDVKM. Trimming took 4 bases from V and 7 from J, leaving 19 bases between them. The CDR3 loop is CASSSGGGLSSGYTF. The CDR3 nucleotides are TGTGCCAGCAGTTCGGGGGGAGGATTAAGTAGTGGCTACACCTTC.

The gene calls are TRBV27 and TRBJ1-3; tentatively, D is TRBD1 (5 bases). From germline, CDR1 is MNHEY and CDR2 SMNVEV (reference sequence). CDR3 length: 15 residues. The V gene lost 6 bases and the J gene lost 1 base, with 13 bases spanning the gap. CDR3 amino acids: CASSPGGVSGNTIYF. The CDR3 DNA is TGTGCCAGCAGCCCCGGAGGGGTTTCTGGAAACACCATATATTTT.

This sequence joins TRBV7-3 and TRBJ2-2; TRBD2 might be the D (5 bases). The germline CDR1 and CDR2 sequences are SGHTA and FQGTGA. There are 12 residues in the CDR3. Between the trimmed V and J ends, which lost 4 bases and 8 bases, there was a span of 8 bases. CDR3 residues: CASSSSGGELFF. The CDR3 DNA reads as TGTGCCAGCAGCTCCTCGGGGGGGGAGCTGTTTTTT.

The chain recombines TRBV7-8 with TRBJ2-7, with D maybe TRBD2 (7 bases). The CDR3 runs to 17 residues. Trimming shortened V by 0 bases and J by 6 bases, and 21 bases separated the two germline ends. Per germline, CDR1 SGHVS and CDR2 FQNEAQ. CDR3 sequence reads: CASSLAPAGAVGGEQYF. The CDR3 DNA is TGTGCCAGCAGCTTAGCCCCGGCGGGGGCGGTAGGAGGCGAGCAGTACTTC.

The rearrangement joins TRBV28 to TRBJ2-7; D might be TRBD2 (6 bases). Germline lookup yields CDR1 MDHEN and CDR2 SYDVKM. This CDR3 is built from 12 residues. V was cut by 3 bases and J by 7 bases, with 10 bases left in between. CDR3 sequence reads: CASSLPGREQYF. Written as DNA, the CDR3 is TGTGCCAGCAGTTTGCCAGGGAGGGAGCAGTACTTC.